A single sample is the source of the 31 T cell receptor beta chains below, sequenced in a study of blood T cell repertoires in COVID-19 (dated by TCRdb to the early 2020s). Library preparation was by the immunoSEQ multiplex PCR assay. Sourced from immuneACCESS, this table was stored by TCRdb with only in-frame sequences that have V and J called. A share of the clones is absent; for the studies checked, an unresolved V gene accounts for under half, and the remainder has no known explanation. The sample data list 95,000 to 100,000 clones, and approximately 81% of these were observed just once. Around 1.9% of the sample comes from the top ten. The source material was peripheral blood. All receptors come from a woman in her seventies with active or convalescent COVID-19.

J is TRBJ1-1 and V is TRBV7-6, with a tentative D call TRBD1 (6 bases). The CDR3 is 16 residues long. Trimming removed 5 bases from V and 0 bases from J, with 16 bases in between. Germline CDR1 SGHVS, CDR2 FNYEAQ. CDR3 in amino acids: CASSTTGTQMNTEAFF. DNA of the CDR3: TGTGCCAGCAGCACAACCGGGACACAGATGAACACTGAAGCTTTCTTT.

The sample holds one count of this clone. The chain employs TRBV18 and TRBJ2-2; D possibly corresponds to TRBD2 (6 bases). This CDR3 comprises 16 residues. Looked up from germline, CDR1 is KGHSH and CDR2 is LQKENI. The ends were cut back, 3 bases at V and 5 bases at J, with 16 bases in the middle. CDR3 residues: CASSPGGVLGTGELFF. The CDR3 DNA reads TGTGCCAGCTCACCTGGCGGGGTCCTCGGGACCGGGGAGCTGTTTTTT. Supplemented by reference TRBV18 and TRBJ2-2, the full variable domain reads NAGVMQNPRHLVRRRGQEARLRCSPMKGHSHVYWYRQLPEEGLKFMVYLQKENIIDESGMPKERFSAEFPKEGPSILRIQQVVRGDSAAYFCASSPGGVLGTGELFFGEGSRLTVL.

The chain uses TRBV6-2 or TRBV6-3 and TRBJ2-5; maybe TRBD1 (6 bases). Germline V gene lookup returns CDR1 MNHEY and CDR2 SVGEGT. The CDR3 consists of 16 residues. Trimming took off 6 bases at V and 0 bases at J, with 17 bases between the two ends. The CDR3 protein is CASSWRRTGYQETQYF. The CDR3 bases are TGTGCCAGCAGCTGGCGACGAACAGGGTACCAAGAGACCCAGTACTTC.

The chain recombines TRBV7-2 with TRBJ1-6; unclear D gene. This CDR3 comprises 15 residues. V was trimmed by 1 base and J by 6 bases, leaving 10 bases between them. Germline loops: CDR1 SGHTA, CDR2 FQGNSA. CDR3 sequence: CASSLDWLFNSPLHF. The DNA of the CDR3 is TGTGCCAGCAGCTTAGATTGGCTGTTTAATTCACCCCTCCACTTT.

The chain links TRBV28 to TRBJ1-5; 7 bases line up with TRBD1. The germline V gene has CDR1 MDHEN and CDR2 SYDVKM. The V gene end was trimmed by 5 bases and the J gene end by 3 bases; junction bases not matched to a gene: 4. This CDR3 contains 14 residues. CDR3 sequence (DNA): TGTGCCAGCAGTGACAGGGCTCACAATCAGCCCCAGCATTTT. The encoded protein is CASSDRAHNQPQHF.

V usage is TRBV5-8 and J usage is TRBJ2-5, with D tentatively TRBD1 (5 bases). This CDR3 contains 14 residues. Per germline, CDR1 SGHTS and CDR2 YDEGEE. V lost 0 bases and J lost 5, with 11 bases in between. The CDR3 sequence is CASSLDRSWETQYF. The CDR3 DNA reads as TGTGCCAGCAGCTTGGACAGGTCTTGGGAGACCCAGTACTTC.

The genes are TRBV11-3 and TRBJ2-1, with 8 bases aligning to TRBD2. Germline lookup yields CDR1 SGHNT and CDR2 YENEEA. The CDR3 covers 12 residues. Unmatched junction bases numbered 4, after V lost 5 bases and J lost 10 bases. CDR3: CASSRTGGEQFF. Here the CDR3 DNA reads TGTGCCAGCAGCCGAACGGGGGGGGAGCAGTTCTTC.

The V call is TRBV6-6, the J call TRBJ1-6; 8 nucleotides line up with TRBD1. The CDR3 contains 12 residues. V was clipped by 8 bases and J by 11 bases; unmatched bases: 5. The V gene's germline CDR1 is MNHNY and CDR2 SVGAGI (reference sequence). Written as DNA, the CDR3 is TGTGCCAGCGAGGCAGGGGGCCCACCCCTCCACTTT. This gives the protein CASEAGGPPLHF.

This chain uses TRBV25-1 with TRBJ1-1, with D perhaps TRBD1 (6 bases). In germline, CDR1 is MGHDK, CDR2 SYGVNS. Trimming pared 6 bases from V and 6 bases from J, leaving 17 bases between. This CDR3 is built from 14 residues. Here the CDR3 reads CASRTGGGAPEAFF. The CDR3 DNA sequence: TGTGCCAGCAGGACCGGAGGGGGGGCCCCTGAAGCTTTCTTT.

V usage is TRBV6-7 and J usage is TRBJ2-5; 11 bases fit TRBD1. TRBV6-7 is an ORF; its function is uncertain. Germline trimming cut 2 bases from V and 6 bases from J; bases unmatched to any gene: 8. The CDR3 extends over 16 amino acids. In DNA, the CDR3 is TGTGCCAGCAGTTACCACCGGGACAGGGGGAACCAGACCCAGTACTTC. The encoded protein is CASSYHRDRGNQTQYF.

The DNA for the CDR3 is TGTGCCAGCAGCCTTAGACTAGTCCCGGATACGCAGTATTTT. The encoded protein is CASSLRLVPDTQYF. The genes are TRBV3-1 (or the pseudogene TRBV3-2) and TRBJ2-3; perhaps TRBD2 as D (6 bases). V was pared by 4 bases and J by 6 bases, with 14 bases between. This CDR3 is 14 amino acids long. The germline V gene encodes CDR1 LGHDT and CDR2 YNNKEL (reference sequence).

This chain uses TRBV7-6 with TRBJ1-5, with D unresolved. V lost 1 base and J lost 5, with 6 bases in between. The length of the CDR3 is 13 residues. CDR1 is SGHVS and CDR2 is FNYEAQ in the germline V gene. The DNA for the CDR3 is TGTGCCAGCAGCTTAGTCGGGGATCAGCCCCAGCATTTT. Protein product: CASSLVGDQPQHF. Full variable domain (rest looked up from reference TRBV7-6 and TRBJ1-5): GAGVSQSPRYKVTKRGQDVALRCDPISGHVSLYWYRQALGQGPEFLTYFNYEAQQDKSGLPNDRFSAERPEGSISTLTIQRTEQRDSAMYRCASSLVGDQPQHFGDGTRLSIL.

The chain uses TRBV27 and TRBJ2-3, with TRBD2 matching 9 bases. V dropped 6 bases and J dropped 0; count of bases not matched to a gene: 22. This CDR3 is 21 amino acids long. Germline V gene sequence: CDR1 MNHEY, CDR2 SMNVEV (reference sequence). The CDR3 nucleotides are TGTGCCAGCAGACGCTACGCTGGTCGGGCGGGGGGGCCGGATAGCACAGATACGCAGTATTTT. It codes for CASRRYAGRAGGPDSTDTQYF.

The chain employs TRBV5-1 and TRBJ2-3, with 14 positions matching TRBD2. Germline CDR1 reads SGHRS; CDR2 reads YFSETQ. The CDR3 length is 20 residues. The V and J ends lost 5 bases and 2 bases, in that order; junction bases with no gene match: 16. CDR3 in DNA: TGCGCCAGCAGGAAGTCCCAGACTAGCGGGAGGGCCGGGGCCACAGATACGCAGTATTTT. Translated: CASRKSQTSGRAGATDTQYF.

This clone was observed a single time. The chain links TRBV6-2 or TRBV6-3 to TRBJ2-7; 8 bases are shared with TRBD2. Trimming removed 5 bases from V and 5 bases from J; junction bases left unmatched: 8. The germline CDR1 and CDR2 sequences are MNHEY and SVGEGT. This CDR3 contains 14 residues. CDR3 amino acids: CASSPRVAGNEQYF. CDR3 coding DNA: TGTGCCAGCAGTCCCCGGGTAGCGGGAAACGAGCAGTACTTC.

This clone was found once. The chain combines TRBV19 with TRBJ2-1; 8 nucleotides align to TRBD2. CDR1 is LNHDA and CDR2 is SQIVND in the germline V gene (reference sequence). Losses at the gene ends were 5 bases for V and 5 bases for J; bases not matched to a gene: 11. The CDR3 loop spans 16 amino acids. CDR3 sequence (DNA): TGTGCCAGTAGTGAAACGGGGGGGGCCCACGACAATGAGCAGTTCTTC. Translating it yields CASSETGGAHDNEQFF.

This chain links TRBV7-2 with TRBJ2-7, with 8 bases fitting TRBD2. J was trimmed by 7 bases and V by 5 bases; bases with no gene match: 4. From germline, CDR1 is SGHTA and CDR2 FQGNSA. This CDR3 has 12 residues. The CDR3 DNA reads TGTGCCAGCAGCCCAACGGGGGGGGAGCAGTACTTC. Translating it yields CASSPTGGEQYF.

The V gene is TRBV11-2, the J gene TRBJ2-6; 8 bases are a match to TRBD2. Germline lookup yields CDR1 SGHAT and CDR2 FQNNGV. The V gene end was trimmed by 5 bases and the J gene end by 0 bases; junction bases not matched to a gene: 3. This CDR3 contains 16 residues. This chain's CDR3 is CASSISGDSGANVLTF. The CDR3 DNA follows: TGTGCCAGCAGCATTAGCGGGGACTCTGGGGCCAACGTCCTGACTTTC.

The gene calls are TRBV5-6 and TRBJ2-5; possible D gene TRBD2, 6 bases. This CDR3 is 15 amino acids long. Germline values: CDR1 SGHDT, CDR2 YYEEEE. With 10 bases removed from V and 2 bases from J, the gap between germline ends came to 21 bases. CDR3 in amino acids: CASFGGSGHQETQYF. CDR3 bases: TGTGCCTCTTTCGGCGGTAGCGGCCATCAAGAGACCCAGTACTTC. Full variable domain (rest looked up from reference TRBV5-6 and TRBJ2-5): DAGVTQSPTHLIKTRGQQVTLRCSPKSGHDTVSWYQQALGQGPQFIFQYYEEEERQRGNFPDRFSGHQFPNYSSELNVNALLLGDSALYLCASFGGSGHQETQYFGPGTRLLVL.

V is TRBV30 and J is TRBJ1-4; TRBD1 might be the D (5 bases). The CDR3 spans 16 residues. CDR1 is GTSNPN, CDR2 SVGIG, per germline (reference sequence). The V gene lost 3 bases and the J gene lost 6 bases, with 20 bases spanning the gap. The chain's CDR3 is CAWSPSHGGVDEKLFF. Here the CDR3 DNA reads TGTGCCTGGAGCCCCTCACACGGGGGGGTTGATGAAAAACTGTTTTTT.

In this sample, this clone turned up once. The gene calls are TRBV24-1 and TRBJ2-4, with TRBD1 matching over 9 bases. After removal of 2 bases from V and 4 bases from J, the junction contained 2 bases not matched to a gene. This CDR3 region has 15 residues. In germline, CDR1 is KGHDR, CDR2 SFDVKD. CDR3 sequence (DNA): TGTGCCACCAGTGATTCCGGGACAGGGAAAAACATTCAGTACTTC. Protein: CATSDSGTGKNIQYF.

J is TRBJ1-1 and V is TRBV14; D remains unclear. The V end lost 2 bases, the J end lost 2 bases, and 9 bases lay between the germline ends. CDR3 size: 14 residues. The germline V gene has CDR1 SGHDN and CDR2 FVKESK. The DNA for the CDR3 is TGTGCCAGCAGCCAATCGCGACACAACACTGAAGCTTTCTTT. This codes for CASSQSRHNTEAFF. Looking up the rest from reference TRBV14 and TRBJ1-1 gives the full variable domain: EAGVTQFPSHSVIEKGQTVTLRCDPISGHDNLYWYRRVMGKEIKFLLHFVKESKQDESGMPNNRFLAERTGGTYSTLKVQPAELEDSGVYFCASSQSRHNTEAFFGQGTRLTVV.

The chain employs TRBV5-6 and TRBJ1-6, with a possible D match to TRBD1 (6 bases). The V gene's germline CDR1 is SGHDT and CDR2 YYEEEE. This CDR3 has 18 residues. The V and J ends lost 3 bases and 2 bases respectively, with 18 bases between them. The CDR3 nucleotides read TGTGCCAGCAGCTCGGGCTCCCCAGGGGCGACCTATAATTCACCCCTCCACTTT. It is translated as CASSSGSPGATYNSPLHF.

In DNA form, the CDR3 reads TGTGCCTGGAGGCGACAGGGCACATACTACGAGCAGTACTTC. Its translation is CAWRRQGTYYEQYF. The V call is TRBV30, the J call TRBJ2-7, with 7 bases fitting TRBD1. V was pared by 3 bases and J by 3 bases, with 8 bases of the junction left unmatched. Germline CDR1 GTSNPN, CDR2 SVGIG (reference sequence). There are 14 residues in the CDR3.

J is TRBJ2-5 and V is TRBV30; a weak D match, TRBD2 (5 bases). The ends were cut back, 4 bases at V and 4 bases at J, with 19 bases in the middle. In germline, CDR1 is GTSNPN, CDR2 SVGIG (reference sequence). The CDR3 has 15 residues. This CDR3 is CAWKGSGGPVETQYF. CDR3 DNA: TGTGCCTGGAAAGGGAGTGGCGGTCCCGTAGAGACCCAGTACTTC.

This chain uses TRBV18 with TRBJ2-5; possible D gene TRBD1, 5 bases. CDR1 and CDR2 (germline): KGHSH, LQKENI. V gave up 3 bases and J gave up 6 bases, with 14 bases separating them. The CDR3 length is 14 residues. The CDR3 DNA sequence: TGTGCCAGCTCACCCAGCAGGGATCGCAAGACCCAGTACTTC. It yields the protein CASSPSRDRKTQYF.

This clone was seen only a few times. The genes are TRBV28 and TRBJ1-6; D is uncertain. The CDR3 sequence is 13 residues long. The ends were cut back, 6 bases at V and 13 bases at J, with 16 bases in the middle. CDR1 MDHEN and CDR2 SYDVKM come from the germline V gene. The CDR3 region is CASRDSRGGPLHF. Here the CDR3 DNA reads TGTGCCAGCAGGGACTCCCGGGGTGGCCCCCTCCACTTT. The whole variable domain, filled in from reference TRBV28 and TRBJ1-6, reads DVKVTQSSRYLVKRTGEKVFLECVQDMDHENMFWYRQDPGLGLRLIYFSYDVKMKEKGDIPEGYSVSREKKERFSLILESASTNQTSMYLCASRDSRGGPLHFGNGTRLTVT.

The chain employs TRBV7-2 and TRBJ2-2; possible D gene TRBD1, 6 bases. Trimming pared 5 bases from V and 1 base from J, leaving 11 bases between. CDR1 and CDR2 from the germline V gene are SGHTA and FQGNSA. This CDR3 is 15 amino acids long. The CDR3 sequence is CASSPRQENTGELFF. The CDR3 bases are TGTGCCAGCAGCCCCCGACAGGAGAACACCGGGGAGCTGTTTTTT.

V and J are TRBV18 and TRBJ2-5; a possible D gene is TRBD1 (5 bases). The germline CDR1 and CDR2 sequences are KGHSH and LQKENI. Between the trimmed V and J ends, which lost 1 base and 7 bases, there was a span of 13 bases. This CDR3 is 14 amino acids long. DNA of the CDR3: TGTGCCAGCTCACCACAGACAACTCAGGGGACCCAGTACTTC. It encodes CASSPQTTQGTQYF.

In this sample, this clone turned up once. The chain combines TRBV28 with TRBJ2-7; perhaps TRBD2 as D (6 bases). The CDR3 spans 16 residues. Trimming cost V 6 bases and J 2 bases, with 20 bases left between them. Germline V gene lookup returns CDR1 MDHEN and CDR2 SYDVKM. The CDR3, as DNA: TGTGCCAGCAGCCCAGAGGGGACTCCAAAACCCTACGAGCAGTACTTC. Translation gives CASSPEGTPKPYEQYF.

J is TRBJ1-4 and V is TRBV19; no definite D call. The CDR3 covers 11 residues. V was trimmed by 6 bases and J by 8 bases, leaving 7 bases between them. The germline V gene encodes CDR1 LNHDA and CDR2 SQIVND (reference sequence). Here the CDR3 reads CASSRWEKLFF. The CDR3 DNA reads as TGTGCCAGTAGCAGATGGGAAAAACTGTTTTTT.